This paragraph reports one T cell receptor beta chain. These data originate in a study of shared clonotypes between healthy human individuals. Here immunoSEQ multiplex PCR was the method, and the copy in TCRdb shows in-frame clones only, minus some. The table shows more than 550,000 clones, with roughly 87% occurring only once. Germline V CDR1 and CDR2: LNHDA, SQIVND (reference sequence). CDR3 length: 16 amino acids. With V trimmed by 6 bases and J by 5 bases, 10 bases remained unmatched. The sequencing sample was made of memory CD8+ T cells from PBMCs. Described subset: CD45RO+ cells pooled with CCR7-negative TemRA cells. J is TRBJ2-3 and V is TRBV19; 11 nucleotides line up with TRBD2. The sequence was obtained from a man aged 18 to 30 in good health. Some clones in this sample may be carry-over from other donors' samples. The CDR3 here is CASSETLAGEEDTQYF. CDR3 nucleotides: TGTGCCAGTAGCGAAACACTAGCGGGAGAGGAAGATACGCAGTATTTT.